Below are 2 T cell receptor beta chains sequenced from a single sample in a study of shared clonotypes between healthy human individuals. The data were produced by immunoSEQ multiplex PCR, yet TCRdb's version contains in-frame clones alone and is incomplete. This sample has over 700,000 clones, with 55% to 75% found just once. The sequencing sample was made of memory CD4+ T cells sorted from blood. As to subset: CD45RA-negative fraction. The receptors were gathered from a woman under 40 in good health.

This clone came up a few times. The V and J genes are TRBV7-3 and TRBJ1-2; TRBD1 might be the D (5 bases). The length of the CDR3 is 13 residues. V was cut by 2 bases and J by 5 bases, with 9 bases left in between. Germline CDR1 reads SGHTA; CDR2 reads FQGTGA. The CDR3 protein is CASSLQGGYGYTF. CDR3 DNA: TGTGCCAGCAGCTTACAGGGAGGTTATGGCTACACCTTC. The entire variable domain, with the rest obtained from reference TRBV7-3 and TRBJ1-2, is as follows: GAGVSQTPSNKVTEKGKYVELRCDPISGHTALYWYRQSLGQGPEFLIYFQGTGAADDSGLPNDRFFAVRPEGSVSTLKIQRTERGDSAVYLCASSLQGGYGYTFGSGTRLTVV.

The chain is built from TRBV6-1 and TRBJ1-4, with D possibly matching TRBD1 (5 bases). Germline V gene lookup returns CDR1 MNHNS and CDR2 SASEGT. V gave up 6 bases and J gave up 0 bases, with 11 bases separating them. The CDR3 contains 15 residues. CDR3 amino acids: CASSRDPATNEKLFF. CDR3 bases: TGTGCCAGCAGCAGGGACCCGGCAACTAATGAAAAACTGTTTTTT.